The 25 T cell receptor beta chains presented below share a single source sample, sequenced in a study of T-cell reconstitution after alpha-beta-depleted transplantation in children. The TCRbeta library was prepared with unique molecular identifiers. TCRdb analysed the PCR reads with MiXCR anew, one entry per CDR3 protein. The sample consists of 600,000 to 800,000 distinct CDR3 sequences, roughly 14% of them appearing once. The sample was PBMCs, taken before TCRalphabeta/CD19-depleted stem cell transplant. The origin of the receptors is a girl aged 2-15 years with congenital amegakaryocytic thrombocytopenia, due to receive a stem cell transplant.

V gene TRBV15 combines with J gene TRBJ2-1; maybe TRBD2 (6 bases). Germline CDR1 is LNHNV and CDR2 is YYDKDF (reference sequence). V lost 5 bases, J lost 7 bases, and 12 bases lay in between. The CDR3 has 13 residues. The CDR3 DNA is TGTGCCACCAGCTCGTGGGAGGTAAATGAGCAGTTCTTC. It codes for CATSSWEVNEQFF.

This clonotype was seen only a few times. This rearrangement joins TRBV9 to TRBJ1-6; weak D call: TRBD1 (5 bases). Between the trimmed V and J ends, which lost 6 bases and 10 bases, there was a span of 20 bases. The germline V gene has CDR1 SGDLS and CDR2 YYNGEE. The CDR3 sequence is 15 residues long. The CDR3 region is CASKRGDSGGSPLHF. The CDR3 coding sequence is TGTGCCAGCAAGAGGGGAGACTCCGGCGGGTCACCCCTCCACTTT.

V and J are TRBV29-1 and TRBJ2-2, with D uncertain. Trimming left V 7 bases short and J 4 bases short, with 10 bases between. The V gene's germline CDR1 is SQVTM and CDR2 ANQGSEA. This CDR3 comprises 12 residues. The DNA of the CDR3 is TGCAGCGCCACACCGTCCACCGGGGAGCTGTTTTTT. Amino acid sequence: CSATPSTGELFF.

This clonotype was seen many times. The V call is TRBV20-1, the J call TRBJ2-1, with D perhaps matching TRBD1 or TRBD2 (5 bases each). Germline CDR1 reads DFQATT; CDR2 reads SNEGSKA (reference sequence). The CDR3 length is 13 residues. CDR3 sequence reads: CSGTQEHPDEQFF. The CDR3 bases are TGCAGCGGGACCCAAGAACACCCGGATGAGCAGTTCTTC.

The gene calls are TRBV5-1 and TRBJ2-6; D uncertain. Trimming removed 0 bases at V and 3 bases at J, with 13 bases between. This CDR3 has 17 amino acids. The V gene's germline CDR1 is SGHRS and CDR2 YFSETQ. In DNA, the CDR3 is TGCGCCAGCAGCTTGGCCCTTGGCCCCCTTGGGGCCAACGTCCTGACTTTC. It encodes CASSLALGPLGANVLTF. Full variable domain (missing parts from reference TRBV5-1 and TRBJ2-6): KAGVTQTPRYLIKTRGQQVTLSCSPISGHRSVSWYQQTPGQGLQFLFEYFSETQRNKGNFPGRFSGRQFSNSRSEMNVSTLELGDSALYLCASSLALGPLGANVLTFGAGSRLTVL.

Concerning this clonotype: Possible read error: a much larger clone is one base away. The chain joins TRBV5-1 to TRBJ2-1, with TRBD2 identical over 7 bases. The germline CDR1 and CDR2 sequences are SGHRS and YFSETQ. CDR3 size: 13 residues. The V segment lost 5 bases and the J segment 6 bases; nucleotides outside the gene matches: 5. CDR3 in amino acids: CASSRGLLNEQFF. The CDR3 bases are TGCGCCAGCAGTCGGGGACTACTCAATGAGCAGTTCTTC.

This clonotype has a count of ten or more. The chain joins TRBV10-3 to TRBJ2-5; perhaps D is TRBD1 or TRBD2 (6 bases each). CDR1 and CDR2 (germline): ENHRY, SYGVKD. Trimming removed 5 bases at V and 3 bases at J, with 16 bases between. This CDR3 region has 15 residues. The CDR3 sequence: CAISRQAPGEETQYF. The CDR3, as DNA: TGTGCCATCAGTAGACAGGCGCCGGGAGAAGAGACCCAGTACTTC.

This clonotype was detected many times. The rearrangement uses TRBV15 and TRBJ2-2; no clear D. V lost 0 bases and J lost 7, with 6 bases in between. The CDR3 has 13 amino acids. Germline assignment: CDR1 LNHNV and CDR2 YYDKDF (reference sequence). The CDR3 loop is CATSRDLGGELFF. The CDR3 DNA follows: TGTGCCACCAGCAGAGATCTGGGCGGGGAGCTGTTTTTT.

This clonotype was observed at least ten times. CDR3 sequence reads: CASSPGTGRTGELFF. The DNA for the CDR3 is TGCGCCAGCAGCCCTGGGACAGGTCGCACCGGGGAGCTGTTTTTT. The chain couples TRBV5-1 to TRBJ2-2; 8 bases agree with TRBD1. CDR1 and CDR2 from the germline V gene are SGHRS and YFSETQ. The CDR3 is 15 residues long. Trimming cost V 4 bases and J 4 bases; bases outside gene matches: 6.

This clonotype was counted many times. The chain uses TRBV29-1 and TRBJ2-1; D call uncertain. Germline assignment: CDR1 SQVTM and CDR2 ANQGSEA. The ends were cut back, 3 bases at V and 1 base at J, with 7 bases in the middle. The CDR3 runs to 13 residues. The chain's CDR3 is CSVDVPSYNEQFF. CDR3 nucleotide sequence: TGCAGCGTTGACGTTCCTTCCTACAATGAGCAGTTCTTC.

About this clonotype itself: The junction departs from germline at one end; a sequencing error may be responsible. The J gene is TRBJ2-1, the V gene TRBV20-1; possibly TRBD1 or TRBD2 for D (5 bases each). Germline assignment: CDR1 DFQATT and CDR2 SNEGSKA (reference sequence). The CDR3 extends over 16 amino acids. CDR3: CSTRLISGRQNNEQFF. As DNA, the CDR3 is TGCAGTACTAGACTTATTTCGGGACGACAGAACAATGAGCAGTTCTTC.

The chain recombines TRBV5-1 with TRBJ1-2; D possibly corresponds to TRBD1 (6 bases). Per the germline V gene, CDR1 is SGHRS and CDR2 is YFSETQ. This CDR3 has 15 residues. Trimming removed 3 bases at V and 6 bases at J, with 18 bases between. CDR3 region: CASSWSSQGSNGYTF. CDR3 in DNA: TGCGCCAGCAGCTGGTCGTCACAGGGTTCGAATGGCTACACCTTC.

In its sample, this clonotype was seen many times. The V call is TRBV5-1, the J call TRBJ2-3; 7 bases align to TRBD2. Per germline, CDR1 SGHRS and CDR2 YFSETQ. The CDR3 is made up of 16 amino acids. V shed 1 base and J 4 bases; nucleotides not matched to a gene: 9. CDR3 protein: CASSLWGARGADTQYF. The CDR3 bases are TGCGCCAGCAGCTTGTGGGGAGCCCGGGGGGCAGATACGCAGTATTTT.

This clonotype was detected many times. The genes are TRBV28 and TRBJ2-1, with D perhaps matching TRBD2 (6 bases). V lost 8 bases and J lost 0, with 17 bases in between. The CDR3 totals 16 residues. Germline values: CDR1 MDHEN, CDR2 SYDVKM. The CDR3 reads CASSTAGASSYNEQFF. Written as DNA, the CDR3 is TGTGCCAGCTCCACAGCGGGCGCAAGCTCCTACAATGAGCAGTTCTTC.

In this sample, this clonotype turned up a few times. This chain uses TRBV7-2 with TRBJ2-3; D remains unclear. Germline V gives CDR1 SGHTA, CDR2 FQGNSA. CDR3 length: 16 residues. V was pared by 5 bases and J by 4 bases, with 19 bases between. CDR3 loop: CASSPYLASTSDTQYF. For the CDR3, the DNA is TGTGCCAGCAGCCCCTACCTGGCCTCAACATCAGATACGCAGTATTTT.

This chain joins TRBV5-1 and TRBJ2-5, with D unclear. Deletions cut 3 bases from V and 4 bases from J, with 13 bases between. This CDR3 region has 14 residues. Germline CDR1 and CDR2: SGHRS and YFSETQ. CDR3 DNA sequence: TGCGCCAGCAGCTCCCGAGAGAGCCGAGAGACCCAGTACTTC. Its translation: CASSSRESRETQYF.

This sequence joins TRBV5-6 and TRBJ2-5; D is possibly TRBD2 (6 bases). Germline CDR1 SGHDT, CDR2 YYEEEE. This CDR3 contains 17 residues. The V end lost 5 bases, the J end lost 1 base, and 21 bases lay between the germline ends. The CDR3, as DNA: TGTGCCAGCAGACGAAACCTTAAGGAGGGCCCCCAAGAGACCCAGTACTTC. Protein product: CASRRNLKEGPQETQYF.

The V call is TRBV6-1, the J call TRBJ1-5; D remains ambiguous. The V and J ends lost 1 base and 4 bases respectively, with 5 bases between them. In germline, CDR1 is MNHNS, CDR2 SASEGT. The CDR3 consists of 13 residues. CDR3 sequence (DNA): TGTGCCAGCAGTGAAGTCGGAAATCAGCCCCAGCATTTT. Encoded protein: CASSEVGNQPQHF.

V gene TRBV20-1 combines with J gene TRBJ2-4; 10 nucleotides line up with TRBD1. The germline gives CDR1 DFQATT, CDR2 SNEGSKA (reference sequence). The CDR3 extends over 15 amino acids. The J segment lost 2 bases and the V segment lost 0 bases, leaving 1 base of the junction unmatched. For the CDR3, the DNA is TGCAGTGCTAGAGATGACAGGGGGCCCAAAAACATTCAGTACTTC. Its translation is CSARDDRGPKNIQYF.

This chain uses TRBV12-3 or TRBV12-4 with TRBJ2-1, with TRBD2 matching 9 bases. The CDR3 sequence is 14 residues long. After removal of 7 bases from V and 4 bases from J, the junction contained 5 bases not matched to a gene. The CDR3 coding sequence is TGTGCCAGCACCCCGACTAGCGGATACAATGAGCAGTTCTTC. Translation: CASTPTSGYNEQFF.

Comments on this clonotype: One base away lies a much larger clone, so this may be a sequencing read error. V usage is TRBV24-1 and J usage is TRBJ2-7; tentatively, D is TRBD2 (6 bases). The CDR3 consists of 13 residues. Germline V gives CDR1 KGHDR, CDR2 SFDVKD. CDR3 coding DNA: TGTGCCACCAGTGGTTTGTCACACGGGGGGCAGTACTTC. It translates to CATSGLSHGGQYF.

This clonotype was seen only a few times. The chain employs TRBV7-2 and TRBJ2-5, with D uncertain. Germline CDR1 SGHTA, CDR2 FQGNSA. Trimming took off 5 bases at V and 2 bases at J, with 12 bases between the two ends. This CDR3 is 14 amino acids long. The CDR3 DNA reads TGTGCCAGCAGCCCCCCCACCGGGCAAGAGACCCAGTACTTC. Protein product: CASSPPTGQETQYF.

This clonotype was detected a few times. CDR3 protein: CASSRTGTADEKLFF. The CDR3 DNA is TGCGCCAGCAGCCGAACCGGGACGGCGGATGAAAAACTGTTTTTT. The chain recombines TRBV5-1 with TRBJ1-4; tentative D call: TRBD1 (5 bases). V lost 4 bases and J lost 6, with 16 bases in between. The CDR3 contains 15 residues. Per germline, CDR1 SGHRS and CDR2 YFSETQ.

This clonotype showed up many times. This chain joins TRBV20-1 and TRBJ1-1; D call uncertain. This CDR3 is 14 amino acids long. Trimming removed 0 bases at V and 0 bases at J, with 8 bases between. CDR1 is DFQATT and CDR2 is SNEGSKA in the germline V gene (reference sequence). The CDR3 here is CSARDWRMNTEAFF. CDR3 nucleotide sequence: TGCAGTGCTAGAGATTGGAGGATGAACACTGAAGCTTTCTTT.

Here the CDR3 reads CASSPTGTGVRVYNSPLHF. CDR3 sequence (DNA): TGCGCCAGCAGCCCCACCGGGACAGGGGTTCGGGTCTATAATTCACCCCTCCACTTT. The chain combines TRBV5-1 with TRBJ1-6; 10 bases align to TRBD1. The trim removed 4 bases at V and 3 bases at J, leaving 13 bases unmatched. Germline V gene sequence: CDR1 SGHRS, CDR2 YFSETQ. The CDR3 loop spans 19 amino acids.